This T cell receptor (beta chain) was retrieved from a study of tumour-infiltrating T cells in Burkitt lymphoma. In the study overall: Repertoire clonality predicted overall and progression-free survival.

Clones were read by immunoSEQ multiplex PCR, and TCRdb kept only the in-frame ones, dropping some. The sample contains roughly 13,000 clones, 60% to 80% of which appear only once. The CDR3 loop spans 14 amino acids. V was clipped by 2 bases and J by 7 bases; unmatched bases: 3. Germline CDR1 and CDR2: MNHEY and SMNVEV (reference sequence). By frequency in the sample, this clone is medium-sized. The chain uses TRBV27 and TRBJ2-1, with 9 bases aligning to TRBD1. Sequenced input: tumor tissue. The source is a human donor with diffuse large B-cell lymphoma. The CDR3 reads CASSLAGTGNEQFF. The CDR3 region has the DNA TGTGCCAGCAGTTTAGCGGGGACAGGGAATGAGCAGTTCTTC.